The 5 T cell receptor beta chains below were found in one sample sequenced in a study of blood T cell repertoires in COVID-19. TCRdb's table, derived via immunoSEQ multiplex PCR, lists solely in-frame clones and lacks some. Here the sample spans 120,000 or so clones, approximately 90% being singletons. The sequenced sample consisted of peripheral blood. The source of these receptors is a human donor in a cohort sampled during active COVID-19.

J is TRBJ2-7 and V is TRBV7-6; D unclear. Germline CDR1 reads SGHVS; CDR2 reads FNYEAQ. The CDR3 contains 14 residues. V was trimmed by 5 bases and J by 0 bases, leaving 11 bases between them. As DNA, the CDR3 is TGTGCCAGCAGCCAAAAGACTGCCTCCTACGAGCAGTACTTC. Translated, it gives CASSQKTASYEQYF.

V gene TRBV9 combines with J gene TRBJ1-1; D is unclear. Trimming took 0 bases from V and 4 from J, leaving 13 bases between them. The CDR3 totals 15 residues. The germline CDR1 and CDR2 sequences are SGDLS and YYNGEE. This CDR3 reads CASSVGAAEGTEAFF. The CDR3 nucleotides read TGTGCCAGCAGCGTAGGGGCAGCCGAGGGCACTGAAGCTTTCTTT. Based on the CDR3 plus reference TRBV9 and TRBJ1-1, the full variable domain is DSGVTQTPKHLITATGQRVTLRCSPRSGDLSVYWYQQSLDQGLQFLIQYYNGEERAKGNILERFSAQQFPDLHSELNLSSLELGDSALYFCASSVGAAEGTEAFFGQGTRLTVV.

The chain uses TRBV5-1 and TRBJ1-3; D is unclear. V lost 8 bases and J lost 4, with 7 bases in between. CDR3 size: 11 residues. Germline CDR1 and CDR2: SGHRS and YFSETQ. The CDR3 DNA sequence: TGCGCCAGGCTGGCCGGAAACACCATATATTTT. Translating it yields CARLAGNTIYF.

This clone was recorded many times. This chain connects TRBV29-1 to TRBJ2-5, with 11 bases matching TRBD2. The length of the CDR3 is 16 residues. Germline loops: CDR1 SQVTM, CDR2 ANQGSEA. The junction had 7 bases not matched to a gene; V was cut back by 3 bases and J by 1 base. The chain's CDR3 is CSVDEGTSGPQETQYF. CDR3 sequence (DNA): TGCAGCGTTGATGAGGGGACTAGCGGACCCCAAGAGACCCAGTACTTC.

The CDR3 spells CASSPNGGKNTGELFF. In DNA form, the CDR3 reads TGTGCCAGCAGCCCTAACGGCGGGAAAAACACCGGGGAGCTGTTTTTT. This sequence joins TRBV7-3 and TRBJ2-2; D may be TRBD2 (6 bases). This CDR3 is 16 amino acids long. Germline V lookup: CDR1 SGHTA, CDR2 FQGTGA. The ends were cut back, 5 bases at V and 2 bases at J, with 15 bases in the middle.